A single sample is the source of the 6 T cell receptor beta chains below, sequenced in a study of T cell responses to AZD1222 COVID-19 vaccine. Produced via immunoSEQ multiplex PCR; TCRdb's table is partial and in-frame only. In the table there are 90,000 to 95,000 clones, roughly 90% of which are singletons. Sample: peripheral blood, taken 28 days after the second AZD1222 dose. These receptor sequences come from an adult who received the AZD1222 COVID-19 vaccine.

V gene TRBV12-3 or TRBV12-4 combines with J gene TRBJ1-1, with D perhaps TRBD1 (6 bases). V shed 5 bases and J shed 6 bases, with 13 bases lying between them. There are 13 residues in the CDR3. The CDR3, as DNA: TGTGCCAGCAGTCGACAGGTTTGGGCTGAAGCTTTCTTT. Amino acid sequence: CASSRQVWAEAFF.

The gene calls are TRBV19 and TRBJ2-5, with 8 bases lining up with TRBD2. The CDR3 runs 14 residues. The germline CDR1 and CDR2 sequences are LNHDA and SQIVND (reference sequence). The V and J ends lost 6 bases and 5 bases, in that order; junction bases with no gene match: 8. CDR3 sequence reads: CASSSAGAEETQYF. The CDR3 DNA follows: TGTGCCAGTAGCTCAGCGGGGGCAGAGGAGACCCAGTACTTC.

The chain uses TRBV7-6 and TRBJ2-5, with TRBD1 identical over 8 bases. With V trimmed by 5 bases and J by 1 base, 3 bases remained unmatched. The CDR3 sequence is 14 residues long. Germline-derived CDR1 and CDR2 are SGHVS and FNYEAQ. The DNA for the CDR3 is TGTGCCAGCAGCCCGGGACAGGTCCAAGAGACCCAGTACTTC. Translated, it gives CASSPGQVQETQYF.

The V and J genes are TRBV27 and TRBJ1-1, with 9 bases aligning to TRBD1. Germline V lookup: CDR1 MNHEY, CDR2 SMNVEV (reference sequence). V was pared by 5 bases and J by 1 base, with 5 bases of the junction left unmatched. The CDR3 runs 15 residues. DNA for the CDR3: TGTGCCAGCAGTCCGCAGACAGGGGGGAACACTGAAGCTTTCTTT. Translation: CASSPQTGGNTEAFF.

This chain links TRBV24-1 with TRBJ2-1; TRBD2 matches 9 bases. CDR3 size: 16 residues. Germline V CDR1 and CDR2: KGHDR, SFDVKD. The V segment lost 0 bases and the J segment 9 bases; nucleotides outside the gene matches: 8. For the CDR3, the DNA is TGTGCCACCAGTGATTTGGGGCGGGAGGGCGTCGGTGAGCAGTTCTTC. Translated, it gives CATSDLGREGVGEQFF.

The genes are TRBV5-1 and TRBJ2-1; D call uncertain. This CDR3 spans 14 amino acids. The germline gives CDR1 SGHRS, CDR2 YFSETQ. Trimming cost V 7 bases and J 5 bases, with 16 bases left between them. The CDR3 sequence: CASFMAGDNNEQFF. In DNA form, the CDR3 reads TGCGCCAGCTTCATGGCTGGGGATAACAATGAGCAGTTCTTC.